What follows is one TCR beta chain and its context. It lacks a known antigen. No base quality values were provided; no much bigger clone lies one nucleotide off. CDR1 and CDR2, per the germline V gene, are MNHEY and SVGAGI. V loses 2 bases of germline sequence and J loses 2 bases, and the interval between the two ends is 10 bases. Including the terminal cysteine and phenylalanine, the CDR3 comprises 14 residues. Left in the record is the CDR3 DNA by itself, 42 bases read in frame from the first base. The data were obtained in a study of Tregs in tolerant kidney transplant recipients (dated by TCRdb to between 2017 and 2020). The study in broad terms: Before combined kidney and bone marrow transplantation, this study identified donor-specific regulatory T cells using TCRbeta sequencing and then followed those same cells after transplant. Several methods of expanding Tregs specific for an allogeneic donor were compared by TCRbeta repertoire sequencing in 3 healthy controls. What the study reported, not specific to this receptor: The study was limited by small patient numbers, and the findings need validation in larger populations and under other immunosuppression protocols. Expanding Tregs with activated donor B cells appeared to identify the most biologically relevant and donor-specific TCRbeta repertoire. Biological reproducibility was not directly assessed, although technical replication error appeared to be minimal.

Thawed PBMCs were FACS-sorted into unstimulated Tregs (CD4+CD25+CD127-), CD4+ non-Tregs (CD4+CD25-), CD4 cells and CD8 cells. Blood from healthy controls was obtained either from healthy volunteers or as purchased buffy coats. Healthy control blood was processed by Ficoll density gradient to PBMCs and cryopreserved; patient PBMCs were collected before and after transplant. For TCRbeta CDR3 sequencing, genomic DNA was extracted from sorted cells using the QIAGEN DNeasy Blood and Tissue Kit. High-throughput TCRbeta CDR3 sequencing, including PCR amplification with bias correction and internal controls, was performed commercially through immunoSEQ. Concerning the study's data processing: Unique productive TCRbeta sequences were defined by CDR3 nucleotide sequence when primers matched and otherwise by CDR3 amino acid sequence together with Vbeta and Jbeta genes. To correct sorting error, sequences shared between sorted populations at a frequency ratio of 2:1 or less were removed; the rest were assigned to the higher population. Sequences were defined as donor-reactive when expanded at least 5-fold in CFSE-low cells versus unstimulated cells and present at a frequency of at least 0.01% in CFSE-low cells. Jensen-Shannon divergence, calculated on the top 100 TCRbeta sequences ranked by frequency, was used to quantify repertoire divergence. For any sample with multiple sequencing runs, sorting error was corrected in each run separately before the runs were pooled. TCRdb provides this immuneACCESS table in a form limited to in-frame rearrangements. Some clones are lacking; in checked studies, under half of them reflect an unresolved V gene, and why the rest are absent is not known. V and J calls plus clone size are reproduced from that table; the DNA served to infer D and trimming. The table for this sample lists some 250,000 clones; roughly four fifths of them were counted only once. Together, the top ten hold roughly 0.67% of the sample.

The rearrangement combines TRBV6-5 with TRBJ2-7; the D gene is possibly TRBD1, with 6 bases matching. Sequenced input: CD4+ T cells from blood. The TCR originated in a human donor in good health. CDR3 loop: CASSYGGTPYEQYF. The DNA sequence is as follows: TGTGCCAGCAGTTACGGGGGCACCCCCTACGAGCAGTACTTC.